A single sample is the source of the 30 T cell receptor beta chains below, sequenced in a study of blood T cell repertoires in COVID-19. Generated by immunoSEQ multiplex PCR, the TCRdb table keeps only in-frame clones and is missing some. The sample records roughly 300,000 clones, 80% to 95% being singletons. The sample taken for sequencing was peripheral blood. The receptors stem from a woman younger than 45 with COVID-19, enrolled during active disease.

This clone was seen a single time. The chain joins TRBV28 to TRBJ1-2; 8 bases are a match to TRBD1. The germline V gene encodes CDR1 MDHEN and CDR2 SYDVKM. V lost 6 bases, J lost 8 bases, and 8 bases stayed unmatched. There are 13 residues in the CDR3. The CDR3 reads CASRGRGRNGYTF. The CDR3 DNA sequence: TGTGCCAGCAGAGGCAGGGGGCGGAACGGCTACACCTTC.

This clone has just one count. This chain links TRBV3-1 (or the pseudogene TRBV3-2) with TRBJ1-4; 9 bases match TRBD1. The CDR3 covers 17 residues. The V segment lost 3 bases and the J segment 1 base; nucleotides outside the gene matches: 6. Germline CDR1 and CDR2: LGHDT and YNNKEL (reference sequence). The CDR3 DNA follows: TGTGCCAGCAGCCATGCCCGGGACAGGGTAACTAATGAAAAACTGTTTTTT. This translates into CASSHARDRVTNEKLFF.

This chain joins TRBV6-5 and TRBJ2-3, with D unresolved. The V gene lost 0 bases and the J gene lost 2 bases, with 3 bases spanning the gap. This CDR3 is 13 amino acids long. Germline V gene sequence: CDR1 MNHEY, CDR2 SVGAGI. The CDR3 spells CASSYSYTDTQYF. The CDR3 region has the DNA TGTGCCAGCAGTTACTCGTACACAGATACGCAGTATTTT.

The chain employs TRBV5-1 and TRBJ2-1; 12 nucleotides align to TRBD2. Germline loops: CDR1 SGHRS, CDR2 YFSETQ. The CDR3 has 16 residues. The V gene end was trimmed by 4 bases and the J gene end by 7 bases; junction bases not matched to a gene: 9. The CDR3 here is CASSIPGLAGGNEQFF. CDR3 DNA: TGCGCCAGCAGCATACCGGGACTAGCGGGTGGGAATGAGCAGTTCTTC.

J is TRBJ1-1 and V is TRBV30, with D possibly matching TRBD1 (6 bases). This CDR3 spans 12 amino acids. Trimming cost V 5 bases and J 3 bases, with 10 bases left between them. Germline-derived CDR1 and CDR2 are GTSNPN and SVGIG (reference sequence). DNA of the CDR3: TGTGCCTGGGGACAGCGGGACACTGAAGCTTTCTTT. This codes for CAWGQRDTEAFF.

The V call is TRBV19, the J call TRBJ2-1, with a tentative D call TRBD2 (6 bases). V dropped 9 bases and J dropped 5 bases, with 17 bases sitting between them. Germline V gene data show CDR1 as LNHDA and CDR2 as SQIVND (reference sequence). The CDR3 totals 14 residues. The CDR3 loop is CASHAGSRDNEQFF. The CDR3 nucleotides read TGTGCCAGCCACGCGGGATCCCGAGACAATGAGCAGTTCTTC.

The V and J genes are TRBV5-1 and TRBJ1-5; D gene ambiguous. V lost 6 bases and J 1 base, leaving 14 bases between the germline ends. Germline V gene lookup returns CDR1 SGHRS and CDR2 YFSETQ. The CDR3 has 15 amino acids. CDR3 in amino acids: CASTLGRASNQPQHF. In DNA, the CDR3 is TGCGCCAGCACCCTTGGGCGGGCGAGCAATCAGCCCCAGCATTTT. Full variable domain (remainder filled in from reference TRBV5-1 and TRBJ1-5): KAGVTQTPRYLIKTRGQQVTLSCSPISGHRSVSWYQQTPGQGLQFLFEYFSETQRNKGNFPGRFSGRQFSNSRSEMNVSTLELGDSALYLCASTLGRASNQPQHFGDGTRLSIL.

The genes are TRBV24-1 and TRBJ1-4; 9 positions match TRBD1. The germline CDR1 and CDR2 sequences are KGHDR and SFDVKD. CDR3 length: 15 amino acids. V shed 1 base, J shed 5 bases, and the junction held 1 base outside the gene matches. CDR3 nucleotides: TGTGCCACCAGTGATTTTGGACAGGGGAATGAAAAACTGTTTTTT. It translates to CATSDFGQGNEKLFF.

The V call is TRBV9, the J call TRBJ2-2, with D possibly TRBD2 on 6 matching bases. CDR1 SGDLS and CDR2 YYNGEE come from the germline V gene. V was trimmed by 2 bases and J by 5 bases, leaving 16 bases between them. The CDR3 extends over 16 amino acids. CDR3 region: CASSVRDQGGTGELFF. The CDR3, as DNA: TGTGCCAGCAGCGTCCGGGATCAGGGAGGAACCGGGGAGCTGTTTTTT.

The chain carries TRBV5-1 and TRBJ2-7; 14 bases agree with TRBD2. From germline, CDR1 is SGHRS and CDR2 YFSETQ. This CDR3 contains 15 residues. J gave up 3 bases and V 3 bases, and 2 bases lay outside the gene matches. CDR3 coding DNA: TGCGCCAGCAGCTCGGGACTAGCGGGAGACTACGAGCAGTACTTC. It encodes CASSSGLAGDYEQYF.

V gene TRBV11-2 combines with J gene TRBJ2-7; 7 positions match TRBD1. V was clipped by 5 bases and J by 5 bases; unmatched bases: 9. This CDR3 region has 14 residues. Looked up from germline, CDR1 is SGHAT and CDR2 is FQNNGV. The CDR3 DNA sequence: TGTGCCAGCAGCCCAGGGACAGCAGGAGACGAGCAGTACTTC. This translates into CASSPGTAGDEQYF.

The CDR3 here is CASSTRQGWNTEAFF. CDR3 nucleotide sequence: TGTGCCAGCAGCACACGACAGGGTTGGAACACTGAAGCTTTCTTT. The genes are TRBV7-9 and TRBJ1-1, with 7 bases that match TRBD1. J gave up 1 base and V 5 bases, and 7 bases lay outside the gene matches. The CDR3 runs 15 residues. CDR1 is SEHNR, CDR2 FQNEAQ, per germline (reference sequence).

The chain couples TRBV19 to TRBJ2-5, with 10 bases fitting TRBD1. The germline CDR1 and CDR2 sequences are LNHDA and SQIVND (reference sequence). The CDR3 runs 15 residues. Germline trimming cut 5 bases from V and 6 bases from J; bases unmatched to any gene: 9. CDR3 protein: CASSETGGLKQTQYF. The CDR3 DNA reads TGTGCCAGTAGTGAGACAGGGGGCCTTAAACAGACCCAGTACTTC.

The rearrangement uses TRBV5-5 and TRBJ1-1; D is unresolved. Between the trimmed V and J ends, which lost 2 bases and 4 bases, there was a span of 12 bases. The CDR3 is 14 amino acids. CDR1 SGHKS and CDR2 YYEKEE come from the germline V gene (reference sequence). The DNA for the CDR3 is TGTGCCAGCAGCTTACGGGATATTGGCACTGAAGCTTTCTTT. It codes for CASSLRDIGTEAFF. Combining the CDR3 with reference TRBV5-5 and TRBJ1-1 gives the whole variable domain DAGVTQSPTHLIKTRGQQVTLRCSPISGHKSVSWYQQVLGQGPQFIFQYYEKEERGRGNFPDRFSARQFPNYSSELNVNALLLGDSALYLCASSLRDIGTEAFFGQGTRLTVV.

The genes are TRBV7-6 and TRBJ1-6, with TRBD1 identical over 8 bases. CDR1 SGHVS and CDR2 FNYEAQ come from the germline V gene. The ends lost 5 bases at V and 10 bases at J; junction bases unmatched: 10. The length of the CDR3 is 15 residues. CDR3 nucleotide sequence: TGTGCCAGCAGCCTGGGACAGGCGACGGGATCACCCCTCCACTTT. It codes for CASSLGQATGSPLHF.

V usage is TRBV3-1 (or the pseudogene TRBV3-2) and J usage is TRBJ1-1; D not certain. The germline gives CDR1 LGHDT, CDR2 YNNKEL (reference sequence). This CDR3 has 15 residues. Between the trimmed V and J ends, which lost 0 bases and 1 base, there was a span of 9 bases. CDR3 in amino acids: CASSQERRWNTEAFF. The CDR3 coding sequence is TGTGCCAGCAGCCAAGAGCGGAGGTGGAACACTGAAGCTTTCTTT.

The chain combines TRBV28 with TRBJ1-6, with 9 bases aligning to TRBD1. CDR1 MDHEN and CDR2 SYDVKM come from the germline V gene. The CDR3 contains 16 residues. With V trimmed by 2 bases and J by 11 bases, 10 bases remained unmatched. As DNA, the CDR3 is TGTGCCAGCAGTTTAGCCGGGACAGGGATCTTGGCACCCCTCCACTTT. This translates into CASSLAGTGILAPLHF.

The CDR3 nucleotides are TGTGCCAGCAGTTACTCGGAGGCAAGGGAGACCCAGTACTTC. It translates to CASSYSEARETQYF. This chain connects TRBV6-6 to TRBJ2-5; TRBD2 might be the D (5 bases). The CDR3 is 14 amino acids. The V and J ends lost 0 bases and 5 bases respectively, with 10 bases between them. In germline, CDR1 is MNHNY, CDR2 SVGAGI (reference sequence).

This clone was counted only a few times. The V call is TRBV28, the J call TRBJ1-2; tentative D call: TRBD1 (6 bases). Germline values: CDR1 MDHEN, CDR2 SYDVKM. CDR3 length: 15 residues. V was shortened by 5 bases and J by 1 base, with 14 bases between the two germline ends. The CDR3 is CASSRTGRGNYGYTF. CDR3 nucleotides: TGTGCCAGCAGTCGAACAGGGAGGGGTAACTATGGCTACACCTTC.

This rearrangement joins TRBV7-6 to TRBJ2-7; D may be TRBD1 (5 bases). Trimming stripped 0 bases from V and 6 bases from J, with 9 bases between. The length of the CDR3 is 13 residues. CDR1 is SGHVS and CDR2 is FNYEAQ in the germline V gene. The CDR3 reads CASSLAGVGEQYF. CDR3 bases: TGTGCCAGCAGCTTAGCAGGGGTTGGCGAGCAGTACTTC. Full variable domain (outside the CDR3, taken from reference TRBV7-6 and TRBJ2-7): GAGVSQSPRYKVTKRGQDVALRCDPISGHVSLYWYRQALGQGPEFLTYFNYEAQQDKSGLPNDRFSAERPEGSISTLTIQRTEQRDSAMYRCASSLAGVGEQYFGPGTRLTVT.

This chain joins TRBV3-1 (or the pseudogene TRBV3-2) and TRBJ2-7; a possible D gene is TRBD2 (5 bases). Germline assignment: CDR1 LGHDT and CDR2 YNNKEL (reference sequence). CDR3 length equals 14 residues. V dropped 4 bases and J dropped 4 bases, with 14 bases sitting between them. The CDR3 DNA sequence: TGTGCCAGCAGCCGACTAACAGCCCCGTACGAGCAGTACTTC. Translation gives CASSRLTAPYEQYF.

The chain couples TRBV11-2 to TRBJ2-1, with D possibly matching TRBD2 (5 bases). The CDR3 has 14 amino acids. The V end was cut by 3 bases, the J end by 8 bases, with 14 bases between. From germline, CDR1 is SGHAT and CDR2 FQNNGV. DNA for the CDR3: TGTGCCAGCAGCTTCGGGCGGGCGCGGGATGAGCAGTTCTTC. Protein product: CASSFGRARDEQFF.

The rearrangement links TRBV25-1 to TRBJ2-1; tentatively, D is TRBD1 (5 bases). The CDR3 length is 16 residues. Germline-derived CDR1 and CDR2 are MGHDK and SYGVNS. The V and J ends lost 4 bases and 2 bases respectively, with 15 bases between them. CDR3 protein: CASSVLRGPTYNEQFF. As DNA, the CDR3 is TGTGCCAGCAGTGTTTTAAGGGGTCCGACCTACAATGAGCAGTTCTTC.

The rearrangement links TRBV4-3 to TRBJ2-1; no definite D call. The V end was cut by 0 bases, the J end by 6 bases, with 9 bases between. CDR3 size: 14 residues. Germline assignment: CDR1 LGHNA and CDR2 YSLEER. CDR3 sequence: CASSQEGRINEQFF. CDR3 in DNA: TGCGCCAGCAGCCAAGAGGGCAGGATCAATGAGCAGTTCTTC.

The chain employs TRBV13 and TRBJ1-5, with TRBD1 matching over 8 bases. The V gene end was trimmed by 4 bases and the J gene end by 4 bases; junction bases not matched to a gene: 3. The CDR3 spans 14 residues. Germline lookup yields CDR1 PRHDT and CDR2 FYEKMQ (reference sequence). DNA of the CDR3: TGTGCCAGCAGCTCCGGGACAGGTAATCAGCCCCAGCATTTT. This gives the protein CASSSGTGNQPQHF.

The V call is TRBV5-1, the J call TRBJ2-7; TRBD1 matches 11 bases. The CDR3 is 16 residues long. Per germline, CDR1 SGHRS and CDR2 YFSETQ. Trimming cost V 4 bases and J 6 bases; bases outside gene matches: 12. In DNA, the CDR3 is TGCGCCAGCAGCCCTTACCCCGGGACAGGGGGTGGCGAGCAGTACTTC. It yields the protein CASSPYPGTGGGEQYF.

The J gene is TRBJ2-7, the V gene TRBV6-6, with 7 bases matching TRBD2. V dropped 5 bases and J dropped 4; count of bases not matched to a gene: 5. Germline CDR1 reads MNHNY; CDR2 reads SVGAGI (reference sequence). CDR3 size: 13 residues. CDR3 residues: CASSPGTIYEQYF. CDR3 sequence (DNA): TGTGCCAGCAGTCCCGGGACTATTTACGAGCAGTACTTC.

The chain combines TRBV27 with TRBJ2-1, with D tentatively TRBD1 (6 bases). Germline CDR1 reads MNHEY; CDR2 reads SMNVEV (reference sequence). The germline V and J ends were trimmed by 9 bases and 0 bases, with 15 bases remaining between them. The CDR3 length is 15 residues. Here the CDR3 reads CASTQGPISYNEQFF. The DNA of the CDR3 is TGTGCCAGTACACAGGGCCCTATCTCCTACAATGAGCAGTTCTTC.

The chain recombines TRBV2 with TRBJ1-4, with D maybe TRBD1 (6 bases). The germline CDR1 and CDR2 sequences are SNHLY and FYNNEI. V lost 7 bases and J lost 7, with 19 bases in between. The CDR3 extends over 15 amino acids. The CDR3 bases are TGTGCCAGCACCCCCGGGGGGCGCTTGGGTGAAAAACTGTTTTTT. Its translation: CASTPGGRLGEKLFF.

The chain joins TRBV7-9 to TRBJ1-4; TRBD1 might be the D (5 bases). V was pared by 3 bases and J by 8 bases, with 7 bases between. The CDR3 contains 12 residues. Germline V CDR1 and CDR2: SEHNR, FQNEAQ (reference sequence). CDR3 in amino acids: CASSFGGEKLFF. CDR3 bases: TGTGCCAGCAGCTTCGGGGGGGAAAAACTGTTTTTT.